A selection of T cell receptor beta chains follows, all from one sample in a study of CD8 T cells in ankylosing spondylitis. TCRdb fed the 5' RACE reads into MiXCR, producing one record per CDR3 protein. Of a few hundred thousand distinct CDR3 sequences listed, approximately 20% are singletons. The sequenced material came from blood, either unsorted or a sorted T cell fraction (not recorded which). These receptors all come from a male donor with ankylosing spondylitis or in good health (not recorded which). Each CDR3 is given with its conserved first and last residue. A D gene is named only where the DNA matches it firmly. Some rows have no size entry. The others give once, few or many, or a class for an expanded clone.

abundance	j_gene	d_gene	v_gene	CDR3aa	CDR3nt
NA	TRBJ2-3	TRBD1	TRBV4-1	CASSADRSSTDTQYF	TGCGCCAGCAGTGCGGACAGGTCTAGCACAGATACGCAGTATTTT
NA	TRBJ1-1	NA	TRBV5-1	CASSPERAMNTEAFF	TGCGCCAGCAGCCCGGAGAGGGCCATGAACACTGAAGCTTTCTTT
few	TRBJ2-1	TRBD1	TRBV27	CASSSRGSGTGDNEQFF	TGTGCCAGCAGTTCTAGGGGATCCGGGACAGGTGATAATGAGCAGTTCTTC
few	TRBJ2-3	NA	TRBV18	CASSPSRTDTQYF	TGTGCCAGCTCACCCAGCCGCACAGATACGCAGTATTTT
once	TRBJ2-7	NA	TRBV19	CASSIFSGPHEQYF	TGTGCCAGTAGTATTTTCTCCGGGCCCCACGAGCAGTACTTC
NA	TRBJ1-5	NA	TRBV15	CATSIWDSNQPQHF	TGTGCCACCAGCATTTGGGATAGCAATCAGCCCCAGCATTTT
few	TRBJ1-6	NA	TRBV12-3/TRBV12-4	CASTSSGLIPLHF	TGTGCCAGCACATCCTCCGGGCTTATACCCCTCCACTTT
many	TRBJ2-5	NA	TRBV7-9	CASSPLGTQYF	TGTGCCAGCAGCCCGTTGGGGACCCAGTACTTC
NA	TRBJ1-2	NA	TRBV27	CASSLWGSDGYTF	TGTGCCAGCTCCTTATGGGGGTCTGATGGCTACACCTTC
NA	TRBJ2-1	NA	TRBV6-4	CAISTLGGGDPFSYNEQFF	TGTGCCATCAGTACCCTGGGAGGGGGCGACCCTTTCTCCTACAATGAGCAGTTCTTC
NA	TRBJ2-7	TRBD1	TRBV27	CASSSIQGAQNEQYF	TGTGCCAGCAGCTCGATCCAGGGGGCTCAGAACGAGCAGTACTTC
NA	TRBJ2-5	NA	TRBV7-9	CASSLPGLTPKQETQYF	TGTGCCAGCAGCTTACCCGGACTCACCCCAAAACAAGAGACCCAGTACTTC
many	TRBJ2-7	NA	TRBV12-3/TRBV12-4	CASSPPSSYEQYF	TGTGCCAGCAGCCCCCCAAGCTCCTACGAGCAGTACTTC
NA	TRBJ1-5	NA	TRBV12-3/TRBV12-4	CASSLGERSNQPQHF	TGTGCCAGCAGTTTAGGAGAGAGAAGCAATCAGCCCCAGCATTTT
few	TRBJ1-6	NA	TRBV20-1	CSAIRQFETTYNSPLHF	TGCAGTGCTATAAGACAGTTTGAAACTACCTATAATTCACCCCTCCACTTT
few	TRBJ2-3	NA	TRBV7-2	CASSWIRTDTQYF	TGTGCCAGCAGCTGGATTCGTACAGATACGCAGTATTTT
NA	TRBJ2-7	NA	TRBV4-1	CASSQEMGFAYEQYF	TGCGCCAGCAGCCAAGAAATGGGATTCGCCTACGAGCAGTACTTC
NA	TRBJ2-2	TRBD2	TRBV27	CASSLTLAGVGELFF	TGTGCCAGCAGTTTAACTCTAGCGGGGGTCGGGGAGCTGTTTTTT
few	TRBJ2-7	NA	TRBV7-9	CASSLVAGIEQYF	TGTGCCAGCAGCTTAGTGGCCGGGATCGAGCAGTACTTC
NA	TRBJ2-7	NA	TRBV20-1	CSARDPGTLTYEQYF	TGCAGTGCTAGAGACCCCGGGACCCTTACCTACGAGCAGTACTTC
few	TRBJ2-1	NA	TRBV7-6	CASSLGEDPEQFF	TGTGCCAGCAGCTTAGGGGAGGATCCTGAGCAGTTCTTC
NA	TRBJ2-3	NA	TRBV11-2	CASSPYPWNRTDTQYF	TGTGCCAGCAGCCCCTATCCGTGGAATCGCACAGATACGCAGTATTTT
many	TRBJ2-7	TRBD1	TRBV20-1	CSLDRGSSYEQYF	TGCAGTCTAGACAGGGGGAGCTCCTACGAGCAGTACTTC
few	TRBJ2-1	TRBD1	TRBV4-1	CASSQEPRGQFLNEQFF	TGCGCCAGCAGCCAAGAACCCCGGGGACAGTTTCTAAATGAGCAGTTCTTC
NA	TRBJ2-7	TRBD2	TRBV3-1	CASSTGGGGVYEQYF	TGTGCCAGCAGCACAGGCGGGGGGGGAGTCTACGAGCAGTACTTC
NA	TRBJ2-1	NA	TRBV29-1	CSMIHNEQFF	TGCAGCATGATCCACAATGAGCAGTTCTTC
NA	TRBJ1-6	TRBD1	TRBV12-3/TRBV12-4	CASSLRGQGNSPLHF	TGTGCCAGCAGTTTAAGGGGGCAGGGGAATTCACCCCTCCACTTT
few	TRBJ2-2	NA	TRBV10-2	CASSEQGSYTGELFF	TGCGCCAGCAGTGAACAGGGATCTTACACCGGGGAGCTGTTTTTT
few	TRBJ2-5	NA	TRBV29-1	CSVGALNQETQYF	TGCAGCGTTGGTGCCCTCAACCAAGAGACCCAGTACTTC
once	TRBJ2-4	NA	TRBV5-4	CASSFDRPVVLQYF	TGTGCCAGCAGCTTCGACAGGCCAGTGGTCCTTCAGTACTTC
NA	TRBJ2-5	NA	TRBV20-1	CSARGGWGETQYF	TGCAGTGCTCGCGGCGGATGGGGGGAGACCCAGTACTTC
NA	TRBJ2-1	NA	TRBV3-1	CASSQDVESPSYNEQFF	TGTGCCAGCAGCCAAGACGTCGAGTCGCCCTCCTACAATGAGCAGTTCTTC
NA	TRBJ2-5	NA	TRBV6-1	CASSHDELHRTQYF	TGTGCCAGCAGCCATGACGAACTCCACAGGACCCAGTACTTC
NA	TRBJ2-2	TRBD1	TRBV6-5	CASSYAQGVNTGELFF	TGTGCCAGCAGTTACGCGCAGGGGGTAAACACCGGGGAGCTGTTTTTT
NA	TRBJ2-7	NA	TRBV6-5	CASSYSSSGYEQYF	TGTGCCAGCAGTTACTCGAGTAGCGGCTACGAGCAGTACTTC
few	TRBJ2-3	NA	TRBV9	CASSVSDSHSTTDTQYF	TGTGCCAGCAGCGTATCGGACAGCCATAGTACCACAGATACGCAGTATTTT
NA	TRBJ1-1	NA	TRBV7-6	CASSPTQNTEAFF	TGTGCCAGCAGCCCGACACAGAACACTGAAGCTTTCTTT
NA	TRBJ2-7	TRBD1	TRBV13	CASSPGQGGFYEQYF	TGTGCCAGCAGCCCAGGACAGGGAGGATTCTACGAGCAGTACTTC
NA	TRBJ1-5	NA	TRBV21-1	CASSKGPSPRNQPQHF	TGTGCCAGCAGCAAAGGGCCAAGCCCGCGCAATCAGCCCCAGCATTTT
NA	TRBJ2-3	NA	TRBV5-1	CASSLDPSGGPADTQYF	TGCGCCAGCAGCTTGGACCCTTCCGGGGGGCCCGCAGATACGCAGTATTTT
NA	TRBJ2-2	NA	TRBV5-1	CASRGALETGELFF	TGCGCCAGCAGAGGGGCGTTGGAGACCGGGGAGCTGTTTTTT
NA	TRBJ2-1	NA	TRBV29-1	CSYNRAPYNEQFF	TGCAGCTACAACAGGGCACCCTACAATGAGCAGTTCTTC
NA	TRBJ2-7	TRBD1	TRBV11-2	CASSPSSGQEAQYF	TGTGCCAGCAGCCCGTCCTCGGGACAGGAGGCGCAGTACTTC
many	TRBJ2-3	TRBD2	TRBV12-3/TRBV12-4	CASSLGLAGGPDTQYF	TGTGCCAGCAGTCTGGGACTAGCGGGGGGACCAGATACGCAGTATTTT
NA	TRBJ2-1	NA	TRBV5-1	CASQIFAGIFNEQFF	TGCGCCAGCCAAATTTTCGCTGGCATATTCAATGAGCAGTTCTTC
few	TRBJ1-5	TRBD1	TRBV6-1	CASSPGTGAQPQHF	TGTGCCAGTTCACCCGGGACAGGGGCTCAGCCCCAGCATTTT
few	TRBJ2-7	NA	TRBV2	CASSANEQYF	TGTGCCAGCAGTGCGAACGAGCAGTACTTC
NA	TRBJ2-1	TRBD2	TRBV25-1	CASSPPGGYNEQFF	TGTGCCAGCAGCCCCCCGGGAGGCTACAATGAGCAGTTCTTC
NA	TRBJ1-6	NA	TRBV20-1	CSARGLTSSYNSPLHF	TGCAGTGCTAGAGGGTTGACCAGCTCCTATAATTCACCCCTCCACTTT
few	TRBJ2-7	NA	TRBV7-6	CASSPNARGISNEQYF	TGTGCCAGCAGCCCAAATGCAAGGGGCATATCAAACGAGCAGTACTTC